Listed below are T cell receptor beta chains from one sample, sequenced in a study of T-cell memory formation after mild COVID-19. Each CDR3 protein is one row after TCRdb ran MiXCR on the 5' RACE reads. The sample contains fewer than 150,000 distinct CDR3 sequences, around 15% of which appear only once. The specimen sequenced was PBMCs or a T cell subset sorted from them (not recorded which). The receptors originated from an adult woman who had mild COVID-19 (a few samples of this study predate the infection). Cell type and time point are not known. Each CDR3 is given without its conserved first and last residue. The order of the fields is J gene, V gene, CDR3 protein.

TRBJ2-1 | TRBV7-9 | ASSSRSSNEQF
TRBJ2-7 | TRBV12-3/TRBV12-4 | ASRALQGQSSYEQY
TRBJ2-1 | TRBV7-8 | ASSSGGRPPNEQF
TRBJ2-1 | TRBV20-1 | SHLAGGHSYNEQF
TRBJ2-2 | TRBV5-1 | ASSLGRTFTGELF
TRBJ1-5 | TRBV4-1 | ASSHLGGYQPQH
TRBJ2-1 | TRBV3-1 | ASSQRSGPPYNEQF
TRBJ2-4 | TRBV5-6 | ASSLVAGAAKNIQY
TRBJ2-3 | TRBV11-2 | ASSPDLSDTQY
TRBJ2-3 | TRBV27 | ASPGRLRGGDTQY
TRBJ2-2 | TRBV19 | ATKDPGQSNTGELF
TRBJ2-1 | TRBV15 | ATSSVGTGGLNEQF
TRBJ2-2 | TRBV6-1 | ASSELWGESSGELF
TRBJ1-2 | TRBV24-1 | ATSDPRQGYGYT
TRBJ2-1 | TRBV7-9 | ASSPEGNEQF
TRBJ2-7 | TRBV10-3 | AISVDRGPYEQY
TRBJ2-1 | TRBV9 | ASSVGGHEQF
TRBJ1-5 | TRBV7-9 | ASGKTGTDQPQH
TRBJ1-5 | TRBV11-2 | ASRGASGPQH
TRBJ1-2 | TRBV7-6 | ASSPTDGTRNYGYT
TRBJ2-1 | TRBV4-3 | ASSQEAAGGLYNEQF
TRBJ1-1 | TRBV20-1 | SAREIRDTEAF
TRBJ2-3 | TRBV7-2 | ASSITSDTDTQY
TRBJ1-5 | TRBV7-6 | ASSPDWGNQPQH
TRBJ2-1 | TRBV4-1 | ASSQGWGAINEQF
TRBJ2-3 | TRBV11-2 | ASSLLDTQY
TRBJ2-1 | TRBV11-2 | ASSLPTNEQF
TRBJ2-7 | TRBV4-3 | ASSQDSRRFSYEQY
TRBJ1-2 | TRBV4-1 | ASSQDVTGIVGYT
TRBJ1-1 | TRBV5-1 | ASSPTGWTEAF
TRBJ2-7 | TRBV5-4 | ASSGLAVSGYEQY
TRBJ1-2 | TRBV5-1 | ASSLFDYGYT
TRBJ1-1 | TRBV30 | AWGQGTEAF
TRBJ1-5 | TRBV6-1 | ASSEDLWGGGPQH
TRBJ2-2 | TRBV7-9 | ASSSWDRGTGELF
TRBJ2-7 | TRBV20-1 | SALYSGTGYSSYEQY
TRBJ2-7 | TRBV29-1 | SAEGPSSYEQY
TRBJ1-1 | TRBV6-2/TRBV6-3 | ASSYARGGTEAF
TRBJ2-1 | TRBV9 | ASSVASSGHPNEQF
TRBJ1-2 | TRBV4-1 | ASSPLGADYGYT
TRBJ2-3 | TRBV9 | ASSGGRLAGVSDTQY
TRBJ1-1 | TRBV6-1 | ASSERDQTVGGEAF
TRBJ1-1 | TRBV5-1 | ASSFSNSGEGEAF
TRBJ2-7 | TRBV29-1 | SVSAGTGYLSYEQY
TRBJ2-7 | TRBV11-3 | ASSPQGGMSYEQY
TRBJ2-3 | TRBV7-3 | ASSLSGISTDTQY
TRBJ2-5 | TRBV7-8 | ASSPETQTQY
TRBJ2-3 | TRBV19 | ASSTGGRSTDTQY
TRBJ1-3 | TRBV7-9 | ASSSPGNSGNTIY
TRBJ1-3 | TRBV9 | ASSPPPGNTIY
TRBJ1-1 | TRBV11-2 | ASSWGQMRVNTEAF
TRBJ2-1 | TRBV7-8 | ASSSRQANEQF
TRBJ1-2 | TRBV9 | ASSHGVYGYT
TRBJ1-6 | TRBV20-1 | SARDFSQGSSYNSPLH
TRBJ2-7 | TRBV5-1 | ASSRSRNEQY